These 4 T cell receptor beta chains were all obtained from the same sample, sequenced in a study of molecular identifiers for immune sequencing clone quantification. MiXCR, applied by TCRdb to the PCR reads, yields one record per CDR3 protein. The sample lists about half a million distinct CDR3 sequences; less than 30% were seen once. The specimen sequenced was naive CD8+ T cells from blood, with Jurkat cell RNA spiked in. The subset: FACS-sorted CD8+CD4-CCR7+CD45RA+ naive T cells. All receptors come from a human donor in good health. Some libraries in this study had Jurkat cell RNA spiked in.

The sample holds a few counts of this clonotype. The chain employs TRBV27 and TRBJ2-7, with 8 bases identical to TRBD2. The CDR3 runs 17 residues. CDR1 and CDR2 from the germline V gene are MNHEY and SMNVEV (reference sequence). V lost 5 bases, J lost 6 bases, and 18 bases stayed unmatched. This CDR3 reads CASSPLRPSGSIFEQYF. CDR3 in DNA: TGTGCCAGCAGTCCCTTACGTCCCAGCGGGAGTATCTTCGAGCAGTACTTC.

This clonotype was found a few times. The V gene is TRBV7-9, the J gene TRBJ1-1, with D tentatively TRBD1 (5 bases). The V end lost 1 base, the J end lost 5 bases, and 26 bases lay between the germline ends. Germline-derived CDR1 and CDR2 are SEHNR and FQNEAQ (reference sequence). The CDR3 length is 19 residues. The CDR3 coding sequence is TGTGCCAGCAGCTTAGGGGTCTGGGGTGGGGACTTCTTAAAGACTGAAGCTTTCTTT. Encoded protein: CASSLGVWGGDFLKTEAFF. Looking up the rest from reference TRBV7-9 and TRBJ1-1 gives the full variable domain: DTGVSQNPRHKITKRGQNVTFRCDPISEHNRLYWYRQTLGQGPEFLTYFQNEAQLEKSRLLSDRFSAERPKGSFSTLEIQRTEQGDSAMYLCASSLGVWGGDFLKTEAFFGQGTRLTVV.

This clonotype was recorded at least ten times. V gene TRBV7-2 combines with J gene TRBJ2-1; D is possibly TRBD2 (5 bases). CDR3 size: 15 residues. The germline V gene has CDR1 SGHTA and CDR2 FQGNSA. The germline V and J ends were trimmed by 2 bases and 0 bases, with 8 bases remaining between them. The CDR3 DNA is TGTGCCAGCAGCTTATTGGGGAGCTCCTACAATGAGCAGTTCTTC. Translated, it gives CASSLLGSSYNEQFF.

About this clonotype: This likely comes from a read error, as the CDR3 has no conserved phenylalanine or tryptophan at its end. The chain is built from TRBV6-5 and TRBJ2-5; 8 positions match TRBD1. Germline CDR1 MNHEY, CDR2 SVGAGI. J gave up 2 bases and V 10 bases, and 6 bases lay outside the gene matches. The CDR3 totals 13 residues. CDR3 loop: CATQGQAQETQYY. CDR3 DNA sequence: TGTGCCACCCAGGGACAGGCGCAAGAGACCCAGTACTAC.